Presented here are 18 T cell receptor beta chains from one specimen sequenced in a study of regulatory T cells. These receptors have no identified antigens. Primers: 52 TRBV forward and 13 TRBJ reverse. Profiling relied on immunoSEQ multiplex PCR, and the TCRdb table lists in-frame clones only, not all of them. The sample lists roughly 23,000 clones, more than 70% occurring once. General observations from the study: Hydrophobic residues at CDR3 positions 6 and 7 were enriched in conventional CD4+ T cells of CD3G-deficient patients.

Sequenced input: conventional CD4+ T cells sorted from blood. These receptors came from a child aged 5 to 17 with CD3G deficiency.

The chain employs TRBV30 and TRBJ2-7; 8 bases match TRBD1. CDR1 is GTSNPN and CDR2 is SVGIG in the germline V gene (reference sequence). The CDR3 length is 13 residues. The trim removed 1 base at V and 6 bases at J, leaving 5 bases unmatched. CDR3 coding DNA: TGTGCCTGGAGTGCTGACAGGGGCGGCGAGCAGTACTTC. This codes for CAWSADRGGEQYF.

The genes are TRBV7-8 and TRBJ2-7, with 10 bases identical to TRBD2. J lost 2 bases, V lost 3 bases, and 4 bases had no gene match. The CDR3 is 15 amino acids. Germline values: CDR1 SGHVS, CDR2 FQNEAQ. The CDR3 sequence is CASSLGTSDTYEQYF. The CDR3 DNA is TGTGCCAGCAGCTTGGGGACTAGCGATACCTACGAGCAGTACTTC.

The V call is TRBV28, the J call TRBJ2-7; D is possibly TRBD2 (5 bases). CDR1 is MDHEN, CDR2 SYDVKM, per germline. The CDR3 consists of 14 residues. V gave up 7 bases and J gave up 3 bases, with 16 bases separating them. For the CDR3, the DNA is TGTGCCAGCACCCGGACGGCAGGAGGCTACGAGCAGTACTTC. Its protein product is CASTRTAGGYEQYF.

This chain uses TRBV5-1 with TRBJ1-4; D is perhaps TRBD1 (5 bases). Deletions cut 4 bases from V and 9 bases from J, with 22 bases between. The CDR3 consists of 16 residues. The germline V gene has CDR1 SGHRS and CDR2 YFSETQ. CDR3 protein: CASSPGRDGLGKKLFF. DNA for the CDR3: TGCGCCAGCAGCCCTGGTCGGGACGGACTTGGAAAAAAACTGTTTTTT. Variable domain in full (rest from reference TRBV5-1 and TRBJ1-4): KAGVTQTPRYLIKTRGQQVTLSCSPISGHRSVSWYQQTPGQGLQFLFEYFSETQRNKGNFPGRFSGRQFSNSRSEMNVSTLELGDSALYLCASSPGRDGLGKKLFFGSGTQLSVL.

The chain couples TRBV6-6 to TRBJ2-6; D is ambiguous. CDR3 size: 15 residues. V was clipped by 2 bases and J by 4 bases, with 9 bases between them. Germline loops: CDR1 MNHNY, CDR2 SVGAGI (reference sequence). CDR3 in DNA: TGTGCCAGCAGTTACCCGGGTTCCGGGGCCAACGTCCTGACTTTC. Amino acid sequence: CASSYPGSGANVLTF.

The rearrangement joins TRBV28 to TRBJ2-7; maybe TRBD1 (5 bases). The CDR3 extends over 12 amino acids. Germline-derived CDR1 and CDR2 are MDHEN and SYDVKM. Trimming removed 6 bases from V and 2 bases from J, with 8 bases in between. The CDR3 loop is CASRGPTYEQYF. Here the CDR3 DNA reads TGTGCCAGCAGGGGGCCCACCTACGAGCAGTACTTC.

This chain connects TRBV28 to TRBJ1-5; 9 bases fit TRBD1. The trim removed 8 bases at V and 3 bases at J, leaving 14 bases unmatched. The CDR3 totals 17 residues. Germline CDR1 and CDR2: MDHEN and SYDVKM. This CDR3 reads CASSPSGTGRANQPQHF. CDR3 sequence (DNA): TGTGCCAGCTCACCAAGTGGGACAGGGAGAGCCAATCAGCCCCAGCATTTT. Variable domain in full (rest from reference TRBV28 and TRBJ1-5): DVKVTQSSRYLVKRTGEKVFLECVQDMDHENMFWYRQDPGLGLRLIYFSYDVKMKEKGDIPEGYSVSREKKERFSLILESASTNQTSMYLCASSPSGTGRANQPQHFGDGTRLSIL.

The chain has TRBV7-9 and TRBJ2-3; 11 bases fit TRBD1. J was trimmed by 4 bases and V by 5 bases; bases with no gene match: 5. CDR3 length: 15 amino acids. From germline, CDR1 is SEHNR and CDR2 FQNEAQ (reference sequence). CDR3 DNA sequence: TGTGCCAGCAGCAACCGGGACAGGGGGTCAGATACGCAGTATTTT. This gives the protein CASSNRDRGSDTQYF. Looking up the rest from reference TRBV7-9 and TRBJ2-3 gives the full variable domain: DTGVSQNPRHKITKRGQNVTFRCDPISEHNRLYWYRQTLGQGPEFLTYFQNEAQLEKSRLLSDRFSAERPKGSFSTLEIQRTEQGDSAMYLCASSNRDRGSDTQYFGPGTRLTVL.

This clone was counted a single time. This chain connects TRBV7-8 to TRBJ2-3, with 7 bases lining up with TRBD1. CDR3 size: 12 residues. CDR1 is SGHVS, CDR2 FQNEAQ, per germline. V trimming: 5 bases; J trimming: 5 bases; junction bases outside the gene matches: 1. CDR3 in amino acids: CASSRDRDTQYF. The DNA for the CDR3 is TGTGCCAGCAGCCGGGACAGAGATACGCAGTATTTT.

This clone was picked up a small number of times. The J gene is TRBJ1-1, the V gene TRBV20-1; D is ambiguous. The CDR3 loop spans 11 amino acids. Germline lookup yields CDR1 DFQATT and CDR2 SNEGSKA (reference sequence). Trimming took off 6 bases at V and 7 bases at J, with 12 bases between the two ends. CDR3 loop: CSALRFYEAFF. Written as DNA, the CDR3 is TGCAGTGCGCTACGTTTCTATGAAGCTTTCTTT.

The chain carries TRBV6-1 and TRBJ2-6; no reliable D call. Trimming took 7 bases from V and 1 from J, leaving 5 bases between them. Per germline, CDR1 MNHNS and CDR2 SASEGT. This CDR3 region has 13 residues. In nucleotides, the CDR3 is TGTGCCAGCAACAAGTCTGGGGCCAACGTCCTGACTTTC. Protein product: CASNKSGANVLTF.

The chain employs TRBV5-1 and TRBJ2-6; TRBD1 is a possible D gene (6 bases). Germline CDR1 reads SGHRS; CDR2 reads YFSETQ. Trimming removed 4 bases at V and 0 bases at J, with 17 bases between. The CDR3 extends over 18 amino acids. Here the CDR3 reads CASSPWMQGSSGANVLTF. The CDR3 DNA sequence: TGCGCCAGCAGCCCGTGGATGCAGGGGTCCTCTGGGGCCAACGTCCTGACTTTC.

This clone was observed once. The rearrangement uses TRBV6-1 and TRBJ2-7, with 9 bases matching TRBD1. CDR3 length: 15 residues. The V and J ends lost 6 bases and 4 bases, in that order; junction bases with no gene match: 10. CDR1 is MNHNS, CDR2 SASEGT, per germline. The CDR3 region has the DNA TGTGCCAGCAGGGCAAGACAGGGGGTGGGGTACGAGCAGTACTTC. It codes for CASRARQGVGYEQYF.

CDR3 DNA sequence: TGTGCCAGCAGCTCTACAGGGAATACGCAGTATTTT. Protein product: CASSSTGNTQYF. The V and J genes are TRBV14 and TRBJ2-3, with D tentatively TRBD1 (6 bases). With 5 bases removed from V and 7 bases from J, the gap between germline ends came to 10 bases. The germline gives CDR1 SGHDN, CDR2 FVKESK. This CDR3 region has 12 residues.

This clone was seen just once. V usage is TRBV10-3 and J usage is TRBJ2-7; D is possibly TRBD1 or TRBD2 (5 bases each). The CDR3 is made up of 12 amino acids. Germline assignment: CDR1 ENHRY and CDR2 SYGVKD. V was clipped by 4 bases and J by 5 bases, with 9 bases between them. Here the CDR3 DNA reads TGTGCCATCAGTGGGGACGGGGACGAGCAGTACTTC. Translation gives CAISGDGDEQYF.

This chain joins TRBV6-1 and TRBJ2-7; TRBD1 agrees at 7 bases. The CDR3 is 13 amino acids. CDR1 is MNHNS and CDR2 is SASEGT in the germline V gene. With 5 bases clipped from V and 3 bases from J, the junction kept 4 bases outside the gene matches. CDR3 loop: CASSLRQGYEQYF. In nucleotides, the CDR3 is TGTGCCAGCAGTTTAAGACAGGGCTACGAGCAGTACTTC.

The gene calls are TRBV5-1 and TRBJ2-1; 10 bases match TRBD2. The germline gives CDR1 SGHRS, CDR2 YFSETQ. The CDR3 sequence is 16 residues long. With 2 bases clipped from V and 2 bases from J, the junction kept 4 bases outside the gene matches. The CDR3 DNA reads TGCGCCAGCAGCTTATCAAGCGGGAGGGCCTACAATGAGCAGTTCTTC. It translates to CASSLSSGRAYNEQFF. The full variable domain, with the rest looked up from reference TRBV5-1 and TRBJ2-1, is KAGVTQTPRYLIKTRGQQVTLSCSPISGHRSVSWYQQTPGQGLQFLFEYFSETQRNKGNFPGRFSGRQFSNSRSEMNVSTLELGDSALYLCASSLSSGRAYNEQFFGPGTRLTVL.

The chain couples TRBV10-3 to TRBJ2-7; TRBD1 matches 9 bases. Germline lookup yields CDR1 ENHRY and CDR2 SYGVKD. The length of the CDR3 is 11 residues. Losses at the gene ends were 8 bases for V and 6 bases for J; bases not matched to a gene: 2. For the CDR3, the DNA is TGTGCCATCGGACAGGGGCCCGAGCAGTACTTC. It specifies CAIGQGPEQYF.